The 26 T cell receptor beta chains below come from one sample, sequenced in a study of CD8+ T cells in alopecia areata. Sequencing used cDNA as its template, made by extracting RNA and reverse transcribing it. Data came from immunoSEQ multiplex PCR; TCRdb stores just in-frame clones and leaves some out. The data contain 80,000 or so clones, approximately 70% of them singletons. Treatment given: oral pan-JAK inhibitor, 5-10 mg twice daily. The starting material was CD8+ T cells sorted from blood, obtained at week 24, from a patient treated with tofacitinib. The source is a human donor with alopecia areata.

V and J are TRBV14 and TRBJ2-1; D is perhaps TRBD2 (6 bases). The CDR3 runs to 16 residues. Germline lookup yields CDR1 SGHDN and CDR2 FVKESK. The V end lost 1 base, the J end lost 2 bases, and 12 bases lay between the germline ends. The CDR3 bases are TGTGCCAGCAGCCAAGTAAGGCTAGCGCCCTACAATGAGCAGTTCTTC. Amino acids: CASSQVRLAPYNEQFF. The complete variable domain, with remaining parts taken from reference TRBV14 and TRBJ2-1, reads EAGVTQFPSHSVIEKGQTVTLRCDPISGHDNLYWYRRVMGKEIKFLLHFVKESKQDESGMPNNRFLAERTGGTYSTLKVQPAELEDSGVYFCASSQVRLAPYNEQFFGPGTRLTVL.

The chain has TRBV4-1 and TRBJ1-2; 10 bases are a match to TRBD1. The germline V gene encodes CDR1 MGHRA and CDR2 YSYEKL. The J segment lost 1 base and the V segment lost 4 bases, leaving 3 bases of the junction unmatched. This CDR3 has 15 amino acids. CDR3: CASSPGTGDNYGYTF. CDR3 in DNA: TGCGCCAGCAGCCCCGGGACAGGGGATAACTATGGCTACACCTTC.

The DNA of the CDR3 is TGCGCCAGCAGCCAGGGGACAGGGATCCAAGAGACCCAGTACTTC. Its translation: CASSQGTGIQETQYF. The V gene is TRBV4-3, the J gene TRBJ2-5; 9 bases line up with TRBD1. In germline, CDR1 is LGHNA, CDR2 YSLEER. The V and J ends lost 3 bases and 1 base, in that order; junction bases with no gene match: 3. The CDR3 is 15 amino acids.

The rearrangement joins TRBV7-9 to TRBJ2-6; D might be TRBD2 (5 bases). CDR1 is SEHNR, CDR2 FQNEAQ, per germline (reference sequence). The CDR3 is made up of 17 amino acids. Trimming stripped 5 bases from V and 0 bases from J, with 14 bases between. CDR3 nucleotide sequence: TGTGCCAGCAGCCCCCCGGACGGACTCTCTGGGGCCAACGTCCTGACTTTC. Translated: CASSPPDGLSGANVLTF.

The V gene is TRBV10-3, the J gene TRBJ2-7, with D uncertain. Trimming took off 9 bases at V and 0 bases at J, with 12 bases between the two ends. CDR3 length equals 13 residues. Germline V gene lookup returns CDR1 ENHRY and CDR2 SYGVKD. CDR3 in DNA: TGTGCCATATTAAGGAGTGACTCCTACGAGCAGTACTTC. Amino acid sequence: CAILRSDSYEQYF.

The rearrangement joins TRBV9 to TRBJ2-3, with D uncertain. Trimming pared 6 bases from V and 0 bases from J, leaving 8 bases between. In germline, CDR1 is SGDLS, CDR2 YYNGEE. The CDR3 sequence is 13 residues long. The CDR3 protein is CASTPLSTDTQYF. DNA for the CDR3: TGTGCCAGCACCCCGCTAAGCACAGATACGCAGTATTTT. Together with reference TRBV9 and TRBJ2-3, the CDR3 gives the full variable domain: DSGVTQTPKHLITATGQRVTLRCSPRSGDLSVYWYQQSLDQGLQFLIQYYNGEERAKGNILERFSAQQFPDLHSELNLSSLELGDSALYFCASTPLSTDTQYFGPGTRLTVL.

The chain links TRBV2 to TRBJ1-5; D not resolved. The CDR3 extends over 15 amino acids. V lost 3 bases and J 3 bases, leaving 12 bases between the germline ends. Per the germline V gene, CDR1 is SNHLY and CDR2 is FYNNEI. CDR3 nucleotide sequence: TGTGCCAGCAGTGAGGCGCCCCCCCCCAATCAGCCCCAGCATTTT. Encoded protein: CASSEAPPPNQPQHF.

V usage is TRBV5-6 and J usage is TRBJ2-1, with 10 bases fitting TRBD2. This CDR3 contains 16 residues. V lost 3 bases and J lost 8; bases outside the gene matches: 11. CDR1 is SGHDT and CDR2 is YYEEEE in the germline V gene. CDR3: CASSCRGLAGAHEQFF. CDR3 coding DNA: TGTGCCAGCAGCTGCCGCGGGCTAGCGGGAGCCCATGAGCAGTTCTTC.

This clone came up a few times. The chain recombines TRBV27 with TRBJ2-7; the match to TRBD2 covers 12 bases. V was clipped by 3 bases and J by 4 bases; unmatched bases: 7. The CDR3 covers 16 residues. Germline loops: CDR1 MNHEY, CDR2 SMNVEV (reference sequence). CDR3 DNA sequence: TGTGCCAGCAGTTTCTCACTAGCGGGAGGTCGGTACGAGCAGTACTTC. Its protein product is CASSFSLAGGRYEQYF.

This rearrangement joins TRBV7-9 to TRBJ1-1, with D unclear. The CDR3 runs to 12 residues. The V gene lost 3 bases and the J gene lost 4 bases, with 6 bases spanning the gap. Germline CDR1 is SEHNR and CDR2 is FQNEAQ (reference sequence). The CDR3 region has the DNA TGTGCCAGCAGCTTCTCCGGCACTGAAGCTTTCTTT. As protein: CASSFSGTEAFF.

The rearrangement links TRBV7-9 to TRBJ2-7; D uncertain. The CDR3 is 12 amino acids. CDR1 and CDR2 (germline): SEHNR, FQNEAQ (reference sequence). The V and J ends lost 1 base and 5 bases respectively, with 6 bases between them. The CDR3 is CASSLGSDEQYF. CDR3 coding DNA: TGTGCCAGCAGCTTAGGGAGTGACGAGCAGTACTTC.

The V gene is TRBV29-1, the J gene TRBJ1-2; no clear D. Looked up from germline, CDR1 is SQVTM and CDR2 is ANQGSEA. This CDR3 is 8 amino acids long. V gave up 0 bases and J gave up 14 bases, with 4 bases separating them. The CDR3, as DNA: TGCAGCGTTGAAGAGGCGACCTTC. It is translated as CSVEEATF.

This sequence joins TRBV21-1 and TRBJ2-5. TRBV21-1 is reported as a pseudogene. This CDR3 has 13 residues. CDR3 sequence (DNA): TGTGCCAGCAGCAAGGAGAGTAGTAGGGTCCAGTACTTC. Translated: CASSKESSRVQYF.

The CDR3 nucleotides read TGTGCCTGGAGTCTGGACGGAGACAGCGAGCAGTACTTC. This gives the protein CAWSLDGDSEQYF. V gene TRBV30 combines with J gene TRBJ2-7; TRBD1 is a possible D gene (5 bases). Germline assignment: CDR1 GTSNPN and CDR2 SVGIG (reference sequence). V was clipped by 2 bases and J by 6 bases, with 14 bases between them. The CDR3 length is 13 residues.

The chain couples TRBV30 to TRBJ2-1; no definite D call. The CDR3 has 11 residues. V was shortened by 5 bases and J by 6 bases, with 8 bases between the two germline ends. The V gene's germline CDR1 is GTSNPN and CDR2 SVGIG (reference sequence). Here the CDR3 reads CAWAETNEQFF. As DNA, the CDR3 is TGTGCCTGGGCGGAAACCAATGAGCAGTTCTTC.

The chain joins TRBV30 to TRBJ2-7, with a weak D call TRBD1 (5 bases). The CDR3 contains 13 residues. CDR1 and CDR2 (germline): GTSNPN, SVGIG (reference sequence). V dropped 0 bases and J dropped 5 bases, with 11 bases sitting between them. The CDR3 loop reads CAWSVGRAHEQYF. CDR3 bases: TGTGCCTGGAGTGTAGGCAGGGCCCACGAGCAGTACTTC.

Here the CDR3 reads CATSPDRGLPSSTDTQYF. The CDR3, as DNA: TGTGCCACCAGTCCCGACCGCGGACTACCATCTAGCACAGATACGCAGTATTTT. V gene TRBV15 combines with J gene TRBJ2-3; possible D gene TRBD2, 6 bases. The CDR3 covers 18 residues. V was cut by 6 bases and J by 0 bases, with 22 bases left in between. In germline, CDR1 is LNHNV, CDR2 YYDKDF (reference sequence).

The V and J genes are TRBV27 and TRBJ2-1; 10 bases align to TRBD1. V lost 2 bases and J lost 2; bases outside the gene matches: 6. This CDR3 is 17 amino acids long. Germline CDR1 and CDR2: MNHEY and SMNVEV (reference sequence). The CDR3 DNA reads as TGTGCCAGCAGTTTAAGTGTGACAGGGGGCACCTACAATGAGCAGTTCTTC. It encodes CASSLSVTGGTYNEQFF.

In this sample, this clone turned up once. The V gene is TRBV29-1, the J gene TRBJ1-1; D unresolved. The CDR3 sequence is 12 residues long. Trimming cost V 1 base and J 3 bases, with 6 bases left between them. CDR1 is SQVTM and CDR2 is ANQGSEA in the germline V gene. As DNA, the CDR3 is TGCAGCGTTGAAGGCGGATACACTGAAGCTTTCTTT. As protein: CSVEGGYTEAFF.

V and J are TRBV2 and TRBJ1-1; 7 nucleotides agree with TRBD1. Per the germline V gene, CDR1 is SNHLY and CDR2 is FYNNEI. The J segment lost 5 bases and the V segment lost 4 bases, leaving 10 bases of the junction unmatched. This CDR3 comprises 15 residues. The CDR3, as DNA: TGTGCCAGCAGTGTTCGAGGGGGCGCGAGGACTGAAGCTTTCTTT. Protein: CASSVRGGARTEAFF. The full variable domain, in which reference TRBV2 and TRBJ1-1 provide the parts outside the CDR3, is EPEVTQTPSHQVTQMGQEVILRCVPISNHLYFYWYRQILGQKVEFLVSFYNNEISEKSEIFDDQFSVERPDGSNFTLKIRSTKLEDSAMYFCASSVRGGARTEAFFGQGTRLTVV.

J is TRBJ1-1 and V is TRBV4-3, with D maybe TRBD1 (5 bases). The CDR3 is 14 amino acids. CDR1 LGHNA and CDR2 YSLEER come from the germline V gene. Trimming removed 1 base from V and 3 bases from J, with 9 bases in between. The CDR3 loop is CASSQVGAHTEAFF. The CDR3 DNA sequence: TGCGCCAGCAGCCAAGTAGGGGCGCACACTGAAGCTTTCTTT.

In regard to this clone: The junction departs from the called germline gene at one end, perhaps through a read error. The chain combines TRBV5-6 with TRBJ2-4, with TRBD1 matching over 9 bases. The length of the CDR3 is 13 residues. The germline gives CDR1 SGHDT, CDR2 YYEEEE. CDR3 DNA sequence: TGTGCCAGCAGCTTGGGGTATATGGGACAGGGTATTTTC. Amino acid sequence: CASSLGYMGQGIF. Complete variable domain (other parts from reference TRBV5-6 and TRBJ2-4): DAGVTQSPTHLIKTRGQQVTLRCSPKSGHDTVSWYQQALGQGPQFIFQYYEEEERQRGNFPDRFSGHQFPNYSSELNVNALLLGDSALYLCASSLGYMGQGIFGAGTRLSVL.

This chain links TRBV5-1 with TRBJ2-7, with D perhaps TRBD2 (6 bases). The germline V and J ends were trimmed by 2 bases and 7 bases, with 13 bases remaining between them. CDR3 length: 13 residues. Germline-derived CDR1 and CDR2 are SGHRS and YFSETQ. CDR3 region: CASSLPPRGEQYF. CDR3 DNA sequence: TGCGCCAGCAGCTTACCGCCCCGGGGGGAGCAGTACTTC.

V and J are TRBV30 and TRBJ2-1; TRBD2 matches at 8 bases. CDR1 is GTSNPN, CDR2 SVGIG, per germline (reference sequence). With 2 bases clipped from V and 7 bases from J, the junction kept 4 bases outside the gene matches. The CDR3 loop spans 13 amino acids. CDR3 coding DNA: TGTGCCTGGAGTTACGGGAGGGTGAATGAGCAGTTCTTC. Its protein is CAWSYGRVNEQFF.

This clone appeared a few times. The CDR3 DNA follows: TGCGCCAGCAGCCAAGCTAGAAGGGTTAGCGGAGGCCCCTACGAGCAGTACTTC. Translation: CASSQARRVSGGPYEQYF. The J gene is TRBJ2-7, the V gene TRBV4-1; perhaps TRBD2 as D (6 bases). Per germline, CDR1 MGHRA and CDR2 YSYEKL. The CDR3 is made up of 18 amino acids. Trimming shortened V by 1 base and J by 2 bases, and 21 bases separated the two germline ends.

This chain links TRBV5-1 with TRBJ1-2; D is uncertain. V was shortened by 4 bases and J by 2 bases, with 15 bases between the two germline ends. Germline V gives CDR1 SGHRS, CDR2 YFSETQ. This CDR3 comprises 15 residues. The CDR3 sequence is CASSPEAQENYGYTF. The CDR3 nucleotides are TGCGCCAGCAGCCCAGAGGCCCAAGAGAACTATGGCTACACCTTC.